These 27 T cell receptor beta chains share one sample of origin, sequenced in a study of OX40 agonist ivuxolimab in advanced cancers. Sequencing used immunoSEQ multiplex PCR; TCRdb keeps in-frame clones, though not all of them. Of around 53,000 clones detected, more than 85% appear once; the ten largest clones hold approximately 18%. Sequencing used CD4+ or CD8+ T cells sorted from blood, obtained in a trial of the OX40 agonist ivuxolimab. These receptors originate from an adult with an advanced solid tumor such as melanoma, head and neck, liver or kidney cancer.

The chain employs TRBV6-5 and TRBJ2-3; no clear D. The V gene lost 2 bases and the J gene lost 5 bases, with 8 bases spanning the gap. Germline CDR1 is MNHEY and CDR2 is SVGAGI. The CDR3 extends over 13 amino acids. The CDR3: CASSYALLDTQYF. As DNA, the CDR3 is TGTGCCAGCAGTTACGCCCTCTTAGATACGCAGTATTTT.

This chain connects TRBV7-9 to TRBJ2-1; D not resolved. CDR3 length: 15 residues. Trimming stripped 5 bases from V and 2 bases from J, with 13 bases between. Germline V CDR1 and CDR2: SEHNR, FQNEAQ (reference sequence). CDR3 nucleotides: TGTGCCAGCAGCCACCCCGGCCTACCCTACAATGAGCAGTTCTTC. Translation gives CASSHPGLPYNEQFF.

The rearrangement uses TRBV2 and TRBJ2-1; D is possibly TRBD2 (6 bases). Germline assignment: CDR1 SNHLY and CDR2 FYNNEI. The V end lost 8 bases, the J end lost 8 bases, and 22 bases lay between the germline ends. The CDR3 is made up of 15 amino acids. This chain's CDR3 is CASPGLRAGGDEQFF. CDR3 bases: TGTGCCAGCCCTGGACTAAGAGCCGGCGGCGATGAGCAGTTCTTC.

This chain connects TRBV28 to TRBJ1-5, with TRBD1 matching 7 bases. The CDR3 is 17 amino acids. V lost 8 bases, J lost 1 base, and 14 bases stayed unmatched. The germline V gene has CDR1 MDHEN and CDR2 SYDVKM. The CDR3 sequence: CASLGLRGAKSNQPQHF. CDR3 DNA: TGTGCCAGCCTAGGTCTCAGGGGGGCGAAAAGCAATCAGCCCCAGCATTTT.

The chain recombines TRBV7-9 with TRBJ2-1, with D uncertain. V lost 7 bases and J lost 8, with 3 bases in between. Germline lookup yields CDR1 SEHNR and CDR2 FQNEAQ (reference sequence). This CDR3 has 9 residues. CDR3 sequence: CASNDEQFF. DNA of the CDR3: TGTGCCAGCAATGATGAGCAGTTCTTC.

The V call is TRBV2, the J call TRBJ2-7; 8 nucleotides line up with TRBD1. Germline CDR1 is SNHLY and CDR2 is FYNNEI. The CDR3 spans 14 residues. Trimming cost V 4 bases and J 7 bases; bases outside gene matches: 9. The CDR3 loop is CASSVGQGAGEQYF. The CDR3 coding sequence is TGTGCCAGCAGTGTCGGCCAGGGGGCGGGGGAGCAGTACTTC.

The chain combines TRBV5-6 with TRBJ2-7; D is unclear. V was pared by 0 bases and J by 2 bases, with 3 bases between. Germline CDR1 and CDR2: SGHDT and YYEEEE. The CDR3 totals 12 residues. CDR3 in DNA: TGTGCCAGCAGCTTGGTCGCCTACGAGCAGTACTTC. It yields the protein CASSLVAYEQYF.

This clone was counted a few times. J is TRBJ1-5 and V is TRBV7-9; 7 bases fit TRBD1. Germline V gene data show CDR1 as SEHNR and CDR2 as FQNEAQ (reference sequence). The CDR3 has 12 residues. With 5 bases clipped from V and 7 bases from J, the junction kept 2 bases outside the gene matches. CDR3 sequence (DNA): TGTGCCAGCAGCCAGGGGGGACAGCCCCAGCATTTT. It codes for CASSQGGQPQHF.

The chain has TRBV11-2 and TRBJ2-1; TRBD2 matches at 7 bases. CDR1 is SGHAT and CDR2 is FQNNGV in the germline V gene. The CDR3 sequence is 15 residues long. The V segment lost 2 bases and the J segment 7 bases; nucleotides outside the gene matches: 8. As DNA, the CDR3 is TGTGCCAGCAGCTTATGGGGAGGGCCAGGAAATGAGCAGTTCTTC. Its protein is CASSLWGGPGNEQFF. Variable domain in full (rest from reference TRBV11-2 and TRBJ2-1): EAGVAQSPRYKIIEKRQSVAFWCNPISGHATLYWYQQILGQGPKLLIQFQNNGVVDDSQLPKDRFSAERLKGVDSTLKIQPAKLEDSAVYLCASSLWGGPGNEQFFGPGTRLTVL.

The chain is built from TRBV6-1 and TRBJ1-1; D ambiguous. Per germline, CDR1 MNHNS and CDR2 SASEGT. The CDR3 sequence is 13 residues long. V lost 2 bases to trimming and J lost 10 bases, with 14 bases between them. In DNA, the CDR3 is TGTGCCAGCAGTGAACAACCACCCCGGGGAGCTTTCTTT. It specifies CASSEQPPRGAFF.

The chain links TRBV19 to TRBJ1-5; unclear D gene. Trimming shortened V by 6 bases and J by 1 base, and 13 bases separated the two germline ends. Germline values: CDR1 LNHDA, CDR2 SQIVND (reference sequence). The CDR3 consists of 15 residues. CDR3 nucleotide sequence: TGTGCCAGTAGGACCTCGGACGGCAGCAATCAGCCCCAGCATTTT. It encodes CASRTSDGSNQPQHF.

V and J are TRBV27 and TRBJ2-7, with 9 bases lining up with TRBD2. The CDR3 has 15 amino acids. After removal of 2 bases from V and 3 bases from J, the junction contained 5 bases not matched to a gene. Germline V CDR1 and CDR2: MNHEY, SMNVEV (reference sequence). The CDR3 nucleotides are TGTGCCAGCAGTTTAAATGGACTAGCGTACTACGAGCAGTACTTC. Translation: CASSLNGLAYYEQYF.

This rearrangement joins TRBV7-9 to TRBJ2-7, with a possible D match to TRBD2 (5 bases). V was pared by 1 base and J by 3 bases, with 13 bases between. The CDR3 spans 15 residues. CDR1 SEHNR and CDR2 FQNEAQ come from the germline V gene (reference sequence). The CDR3 protein is CASSLVGGAGYEQYF. The CDR3 DNA follows: TGTGCCAGCAGCTTAGTAGGAGGAGCCGGCTACGAGCAGTACTTC.

CDR3 nucleotide sequence: TGTGCCAGCAGCGGGCCTCCTAGCTACGAGCAGTACTTC. It translates to CASSGPPSYEQYF. V gene TRBV6-6 combines with J gene TRBJ2-7; D gene uncertain. Trimming cost V 6 bases and J 3 bases, with 12 bases left between them. CDR1 MNHNY and CDR2 SVGAGI come from the germline V gene (reference sequence). The CDR3 has 13 amino acids.

The count of this clone is one. The CDR3 region is CASSWSLPNEQFF. Here the CDR3 DNA reads TGTGCCAGTAGTTGGAGCTTACCCAATGAGCAGTTCTTC. The chain links TRBV19 to TRBJ2-1; D remains unclear. The CDR3 spans 13 residues. The V and J ends lost 5 bases and 6 bases respectively, with 11 bases between them. Germline CDR1 LNHDA, CDR2 SQIVND (reference sequence).

In DNA, the CDR3 is TGTGCCAGCAGATTAAACACTGAAGCTTTCTTT. It yields the protein CASRLNTEAFF. J is TRBJ1-1 and V is TRBV11-2; D remains ambiguous. The V gene lost 6 bases and the J gene lost 2 bases, with 4 bases spanning the gap. The germline CDR1 and CDR2 sequences are SGHAT and FQNNGV. The CDR3 sequence is 11 residues long.

The chain couples TRBV7-9 to TRBJ2-1; D assignment may be TRBD1 or TRBD2 (5 bases each). The CDR3 sequence is 15 residues long. V lost 7 bases to trimming and J lost 0 bases, with 13 bases between them. The germline V gene has CDR1 SEHNR and CDR2 FQNEAQ (reference sequence). For the CDR3, the DNA is TGTGCCAGCACCCAAGAGGGGTACTCCTACAATGAGCAGTTCTTC. This sequence encodes CASTQEGYSYNEQFF. Supplemented by reference TRBV7-9 and TRBJ2-1, the full variable domain reads DTGVSQNPRHKITKRGQNVTFRCDPISEHNRLYWYRQTLGQGPEFLTYFQNEAQLEKSRLLSDRFSAERPKGSFSTLEIQRTEQGDSAMYLCASTQEGYSYNEQFFGPGTRLTVL.

V gene TRBV27 combines with J gene TRBJ2-7, with a weak D call TRBD2 (5 bases). Germline-derived CDR1 and CDR2 are MNHEY and SMNVEV (reference sequence). The germline V and J ends were trimmed by 5 bases and 0 bases, with 11 bases remaining between them. The length of the CDR3 is 14 residues. The CDR3 DNA reads as TGTGCCAGCAGTGGAAGCGGACTCTCCTACGAGCAGTACTTC. Translated, it gives CASSGSGLSYEQYF.

This chain links TRBV6-5 with TRBJ2-7, with unresolved D. CDR1 MNHEY and CDR2 SVGAGI come from the germline V gene. V lost 6 bases and J lost 2, with 17 bases in between. The CDR3 consists of 15 residues. The CDR3 loop is CASSLGVLNTYEQYF. For the CDR3, the DNA is TGTGCCAGCAGCCTTGGGGTACTAAATACCTACGAGCAGTACTTC.

The chain has TRBV19 and TRBJ2-1; TRBD2 agrees at 9 bases. Germline V gene data show CDR1 as LNHDA and CDR2 as SQIVND (reference sequence). The CDR3 consists of 14 residues. V shed 5 bases, J shed 7 bases, and the junction held 6 bases outside the gene matches. The chain's CDR3 is CASSLGTSSNEQFF. CDR3 bases: TGTGCCAGTAGTTTAGGGACTAGCTCTAATGAGCAGTTCTTC.

The chain links TRBV4-3 to TRBJ2-2; TRBD2 is a possible D gene (5 bases). Germline lookup yields CDR1 LGHNA and CDR2 YSLEER. The CDR3 totals 14 residues. Trimming cost V 3 bases and J 6 bases, with 11 bases left between them. CDR3: CASSQAAGPGELFF. The CDR3 DNA reads TGCGCCAGCAGCCAGGCGGCGGGTCCCGGGGAGCTGTTTTTT.

The rearrangement links TRBV5-4 to TRBJ2-7; the match to TRBD1 covers 7 bases. The CDR3 is 15 amino acids. V dropped 2 bases and J dropped 0; count of bases not matched to a gene: 5. Germline V gives CDR1 SGHNT, CDR2 YYREEE (reference sequence). The CDR3 reads CASSLPGTVSYEQYF. CDR3 bases: TGTGCCAGCAGCTTACCCGGGACAGTCTCCTACGAGCAGTACTTC.

V and J are TRBV6-1 and TRBJ2-2; D remains ambiguous. This CDR3 has 14 amino acids. Germline V gene data show CDR1 as MNHNS and CDR2 as SASEGT. The germline V and J ends were trimmed by 2 bases and 5 bases, with 9 bases remaining between them. The CDR3 protein is CASSEYQLTGELFF. CDR3 bases: TGTGCCAGCAGTGAATACCAGCTAACCGGGGAGCTGTTTTTT.

The V and J genes are TRBV27 and TRBJ1-4, with 7 bases that match TRBD1. Germline loops: CDR1 MNHEY, CDR2 SMNVEV (reference sequence). Unmatched junction bases numbered 7, after V lost 7 bases and J lost 5 bases. The length of the CDR3 is 14 residues. The CDR3 here is CASTSGGLNEKLFF. The CDR3 coding sequence is TGTGCCAGCACTTCAGGGGGGTTGAATGAAAAACTGTTTTTT.

The V and J genes are TRBV9 and TRBJ2-3; D is uncertain. Looked up from germline, CDR1 is SGDLS and CDR2 is YYNGEE. The ends were cut back, 3 bases at V and 2 bases at J, with 7 bases in the middle. This CDR3 has 13 amino acids. CDR3 region: CASSEGDTDTQYF. The CDR3 DNA sequence: TGTGCCAGCAGCGAAGGAGACACAGATACGCAGTATTTT.

The chain combines TRBV28 with TRBJ2-1, with 8 bases identical to TRBD2. Trimming at V came to 2 bases and at J to 8 bases, leaving 5 bases not matched to a gene. CDR1 and CDR2 from the germline V gene are MDHEN and SYDVKM. CDR3 length equals 14 residues. The CDR3 DNA sequence: TGTGCCAGCAGTTTAAGCGGGAGCTTGGATGAGCAGTTCTTC. As protein: CASSLSGSLDEQFF.

CDR3: CAIPPGTGVRQETQYF. The DNA for the CDR3 is TGCGCCATACCACCGGGGACCGGGGTGCGTCAAGAGACCCAGTACTTC. The chain links TRBV10-2 to TRBJ2-5; D is possibly TRBD1 or TRBD2 (5 bases each). Germline V gives CDR1 WSHSY, CDR2 SAAADI. Trimming cost V 10 bases and J 2 bases, with 23 bases left between them. The CDR3 consists of 16 residues.